These 26 T cell receptor beta chains came from one sample sequenced in a study of blood T cell repertoires in COVID-19. Generated by immunoSEQ multiplex PCR, the TCRdb table keeps only in-frame clones and is missing some. The sample has some 91,000 clones, around 80% seen once. Sequencing was carried out using peripheral blood. The receptor set was obtained from a man between 65 and 85 years old with acute or convalescent COVID-19.

The J gene is TRBJ1-5, the V gene TRBV24-1; no clear D gene. V was cut by 3 bases and J by 3 bases, with 14 bases left in between. CDR3 length: 16 amino acids. Germline V lookup: CDR1 KGHDR, CDR2 SFDVKD. The CDR3 region is CATSDEITPFNQPQHF. The CDR3 DNA follows: TGTGCCACCAGTGATGAGATTACGCCTTTCAATCAGCCCCAGCATTTT.

This rearrangement joins TRBV29-1 to TRBJ1-5, with 10 bases fitting TRBD1. The CDR3 totals 13 residues. V was pared by 6 bases and J by 1 base, with 0 bases of the junction left unmatched. Germline V gene sequence: CDR1 SQVTM, CDR2 ANQGSEA. The CDR3 DNA reads as TGCAGCGTGGGACAGGGGAGCAATCAGCCCCAGCATTTT. Its translation is CSVGQGSNQPQHF.

The chain has TRBV6-5 and TRBJ2-7, with 10 bases aligning to TRBD1. V was pared by 6 bases and J by 6 bases, with 5 bases of the junction left unmatched. The germline V gene encodes CDR1 MNHEY and CDR2 SVGAGI. The CDR3 is 13 residues long. CDR3 loop: CASRQGQGLEQYV. DNA for the CDR3: TGTGCCAGCAGACAGGGACAGGGGCTCGAGCAGTACGTC.

This sequence joins TRBV5-6 and TRBJ1-2; 11 bases match TRBD1. Germline CDR1 reads SGHDT; CDR2 reads YYEEEE. The CDR3 length is 16 residues. Trimming at V came to 5 bases and at J to 6 bases, leaving 12 bases not matched to a gene. CDR3 region: CASSSTIGQGANGYTF. CDR3 coding DNA: TGTGCCAGCAGTTCGACTATAGGACAGGGGGCGAATGGCTACACCTTC.

The chain couples TRBV19 to TRBJ1-6; 10 bases match TRBD1. Germline loops: CDR1 LNHDA, CDR2 SQIVND (reference sequence). V trimming: 4 bases; J trimming: 6 bases; junction bases outside the gene matches: 6. This CDR3 spans 16 amino acids. The CDR3 region is CASSTRTGGSNSPLHF. For the CDR3, the DNA is TGTGCCAGTAGTACCAGGACAGGGGGAAGTAATTCACCCCTCCACTTT.

The chain carries TRBV7-6 and TRBJ2-2; 12 bases fit TRBD2. The CDR3 has 17 amino acids. The J segment lost 3 bases and the V segment lost 5 bases, leaving 7 bases of the junction unmatched. Per the germline V gene, CDR1 is SGHVS and CDR2 is FNYEAQ. The chain's CDR3 is CASSPGGLAGYTGELFF. The CDR3 coding sequence is TGTGCCAGCAGCCCGGGCGGACTAGCGGGATACACCGGGGAGCTGTTTTTT.

This clone came up once. Here the CDR3 DNA reads TGTGCCAGCAGCCCGACAGGGGGCACTGAAGCTTTCTTT. Protein product: CASSPTGGTEAFF. The chain is built from TRBV7-9 and TRBJ1-1, with 9 bases lining up with TRBD1. The trim removed 5 bases at V and 4 bases at J, leaving 2 bases unmatched. CDR3 length equals 13 residues. Germline loops: CDR1 SEHNR, CDR2 FQNEAQ (reference sequence).

This clone has ten or more counts. The chain carries TRBV7-3 and TRBJ2-2; 9 positions match TRBD1. Germline CDR1 is SGHTA and CDR2 is FQGTGA. The CDR3 is 14 residues long. Trimming cost V 5 bases and J 7 bases; bases outside gene matches: 5. The CDR3 DNA sequence: TGTGCCAGCAGCAGCACAGGGGGCGGCGGGGAGCTGTTTTTT. This translates into CASSSTGGGGELFF.

The DNA for the CDR3 is TGTGCCATCAGTGGGGGACTGGAGGACTCTGGGGCCAACGTCCTGACTTTC. Its protein product is CAISGGLEDSGANVLTF. The chain links TRBV10-3 to TRBJ2-6; weak D call: TRBD2 (6 bases). The CDR3 runs to 17 residues. The germline V gene has CDR1 ENHRY and CDR2 SYGVKD. Trimming left V 4 bases short and J 0 bases short, with 13 bases between.

The CDR3 sequence is CSGGTGDSNQPQHF. CDR3 in DNA: TGCAGCGGTGGGACAGGCGATAGCAATCAGCCCCAGCATTTT. The rearrangement links TRBV29-1 to TRBJ1-5; 8 nucleotides agree with TRBD1. CDR1 SQVTM and CDR2 ANQGSEA come from the germline V gene. Trimming cost V 7 bases and J 0 bases; bases outside gene matches: 5. The CDR3 is 14 amino acids. Using reference TRBV29-1 and TRBJ1-5 for the parts outside the CDR3, the full variable domain is SAVISQKPSRDICQRGTSLTIQCQVDSQVTMMFWYRQQPGQSLTLIATANQGSEATYESGFVIDKFPISRPNLTFSTLTVSNMSPEDSSIYLCSGGTGDSNQPQHFGDGTRLSIL.

This clone was found a few times. This chain joins TRBV6-1 and TRBJ1-3, with D uncertain. V was cut by 1 base and J by 0 bases, with 10 bases left in between. The length of the CDR3 is 16 residues. Germline-derived CDR1 and CDR2 are MNHNS and SASEGT. For the CDR3, the DNA is TGTGCCAGCAGTGAAGTAGGCAGGTACTCTGGAAACACCATATATTTT. Encoded protein: CASSEVGRYSGNTIYF.

The rearrangement joins TRBV5-5 to TRBJ2-2; 10 bases match TRBD1. Germline V gene lookup returns CDR1 SGHKS and CDR2 YYEKEE (reference sequence). J was trimmed by 6 bases and V by 0 bases; bases with no gene match: 2. CDR3 length equals 15 residues. CDR3 bases: TGTGCCAGCAGCTTGGATGGGACAGGGGCCGGGGAGCTGTTTTTT. Amino acids: CASSLDGTGAGELFF.

The CDR3 sequence: CASSPKQDLAKNIQYF. DNA of the CDR3: TGCGCCAGCAGCCCGAAACAGGATCTAGCCAAAAACATTCAGTACTTC. The genes are TRBV5-1 and TRBJ2-4, with D perhaps matching TRBD1 (5 bases). Germline V gene data show CDR1 as SGHRS and CDR2 as YFSETQ. CDR3 length: 16 residues. The V end was cut by 4 bases, the J end by 0 bases, with 14 bases between.

V is TRBV23-1 and J is TRBJ1-2; 10 nucleotides line up with TRBD1. TRBV23-1 belongs to the ORF category, with a function that is uncertain. This CDR3 is built from 17 residues. With V trimmed by 3 bases and J by 1 base, 8 bases remained unmatched. The CDR3 protein is CASSQLRDRGFNYGYTF. CDR3 sequence (DNA): TGCGCCAGCAGTCAGTTACGGGACAGGGGCTTTAACTATGGCTACACCTTC.

This chain joins TRBV11-2 and TRBJ2-7; TRBD2 aligns across 8 bases. CDR1 SGHAT and CDR2 FQNNGV come from the germline V gene. The CDR3 has 15 residues. Trimming took 5 bases from V and 3 from J; bases not matched to a gene: 9. The CDR3 here is CASSPLAGWSYEQYF. The CDR3 DNA follows: TGTGCCAGCAGCCCCCTAGCGGGCTGGAGCTACGAGCAGTACTTC.

The sample holds a few counts of this clone. CDR3 bases: TGCGCCAGCAGCCTACGCTCCGGGACAGCGAACGGGAACACTGAAGCTTTCTTT. It encodes CASSLRSGTANGNTEAFF. The chain has TRBV5-1 and TRBJ1-1; 7 bases line up with TRBD1. The trim removed 4 bases at V and 1 base at J, leaving 16 bases unmatched. The CDR3 runs to 18 residues. In germline, CDR1 is SGHRS, CDR2 YFSETQ.

This clone occurred a few times. The chain links TRBV5-1 to TRBJ2-2, with TRBD2 matching over 9 bases. V was pared by 4 bases and J by 4 bases, with 5 bases of the junction left unmatched. The CDR3 covers 15 residues. Germline V gene lookup returns CDR1 SGHRS and CDR2 YFSETQ. The CDR3 sequence is CASSHSGGITGELFF. CDR3 bases: TGCGCCAGCAGCCACAGCGGGGGGATCACCGGGGAGCTGTTTTTT.

CDR3 nucleotide sequence: TGTGCCAGCAGTTCCCGCGGGGATAACCAAGAGACCCAGTACTTC. This gives the protein CASSSRGDNQETQYF. The chain recombines TRBV11-3 with TRBJ2-5, with TRBD2 as a possible D gene (6 bases). V was shortened by 6 bases and J by 0 bases, with 14 bases between the two germline ends. This CDR3 is 15 amino acids long. Per germline, CDR1 SGHNT and CDR2 YENEEA.

The V gene is TRBV27, the J gene TRBJ2-7; a possible D gene is TRBD1 (5 bases). The CDR3 is 12 amino acids. V was pared by 10 bases and J by 3 bases, with 13 bases between. The germline V gene encodes CDR1 MNHEY and CDR2 SMNVEV (reference sequence). The CDR3 nucleotides read TGTGCCACAAGGGGCAGGTTCTACGAGCAGTACTTC. Its protein is CATRGRFYEQYF.

The J gene is TRBJ2-7, the V gene TRBV6-6; 8 bases are shared with TRBD1. V lost 6 bases, J lost 3 bases, and 16 bases stayed unmatched. The germline CDR1 and CDR2 sequences are MNHNY and SVGAGI (reference sequence). The CDR3 length is 17 residues. CDR3 bases: TGTGCCAGCAGACGAAATCCGACAGGGGTTAAAGACTACGAGCAGTACTTC. It yields the protein CASRRNPTGVKDYEQYF.

The genes are TRBV6-5 and TRBJ2-7; weak D call: TRBD1 (6 bases). Germline V lookup: CDR1 MNHEY, CDR2 SVGAGI. The CDR3 covers 14 residues. V gave up 6 bases and J gave up 2 bases, with 14 bases separating them. The CDR3 DNA is TGTGCCAGCAGGGACAGCTTCTTTACCTACGAGCAGTACGTC. This sequence encodes CASRDSFFTYEQYV.

A single count supports this clone. The chain has TRBV11-1 and TRBJ1-5, with a possible D match to TRBD1 (5 bases). Trimming removed 0 bases from V and 7 bases from J, with 7 bases in between. From germline, CDR1 is SGHAT and CDR2 FQDESV (reference sequence). This CDR3 has 13 residues. CDR3 in DNA: TGTGCCAGCAGCTTAGCGCAGGGCCAGCCCCAGCATTTT. Protein sequence: CASSLAQGQPQHF. Full variable domain (outside the CDR3, taken from reference TRBV11-1 and TRBJ1-5): EAEVAQSPRYKITEKSQAVAFWCDPISGHATLYWYRQILGQGPELLVQFQDESVVDDSQLPKDRFSAERLKGVDSTLKIQPAELGDSAMYLCASSLAQGQPQHFGDGTRLSIL.

The chain has TRBV19 and TRBJ1-5, with TRBD1 identical over 9 bases. The CDR3 has 15 amino acids. After removal of 3 bases from V and 7 bases from J, the junction contained 7 bases not matched to a gene. Per the germline V gene, CDR1 is LNHDA and CDR2 is SQIVND (reference sequence). The CDR3 nucleotides are TGTGCCAGTAGTATCCGGGACAGGGCACAACAGCCCCAGCATTTT. Translated, it gives CASSIRDRAQQPQHF.

The chain couples TRBV2 to TRBJ2-5; maybe TRBD1 (6 bases). V lost 6 bases to trimming and J lost 5 bases, with 19 bases between them. Germline lookup yields CDR1 SNHLY and CDR2 FYNNEI. CDR3 length: 15 residues. The CDR3 reads CASRHLNRVGETQYF. The CDR3 DNA sequence: TGTGCCAGCAGGCATTTAAACAGGGTTGGGGAGACCCAGTACTTC.

The V call is TRBV5-1, the J call TRBJ2-5; 7 bases are a match to TRBD2. The CDR3 spans 14 residues. V lost 0 bases to trimming and J lost 5 bases; unmatched junction nucleotides: 4. Germline V gene data show CDR1 as SGHRS and CDR2 as YFSETQ. The DNA for the CDR3 is TGCGCCAGCAGCTTGGGTGGCGGGGGTGAGACCCAGTACTTC. Amino acids: CASSLGGGGETQYF.

This chain connects TRBV9 to TRBJ2-7; 7 bases fit TRBD1. Per germline, CDR1 SGDLS and CDR2 YYNGEE. The CDR3 totals 14 residues. Losses at the gene ends were 0 bases for V and 4 bases for J; bases not matched to a gene: 4. CDR3 sequence (DNA): TGTGCCAGCAGCGTAGCTGGGACAGCTTACGAGCAGTACTTC. Protein product: CASSVAGTAYEQYF.